The text below deals with one T cell receptor beta chain. Generated by immunoSEQ multiplex PCR, the TCRdb table keeps only in-frame clones and is missing some. The sample has 150,000 to 200,000 clones; about 86% are singletons. Per the germline V gene, CDR1 is SGHKS and CDR2 is YYEKEE (reference sequence). There are 16 residues in the CDR3. Trimming cost V 4 bases and J 7 bases; bases outside gene matches: 10. Seattle researchers signed up patients amid active infection and tracked them longitudinally. This entry belongs to a study of blood T cell repertoires in COVID-19. About the study: Collection of acute and convalescent COVID-19 samples took place in the United States, Italy and Spain.

The receptor's source is a woman aged 70 to 79 with COVID-19, enrolled during active disease. This chain connects TRBV5-5 to TRBJ2-2, with 10 bases matching TRBD2. Specimen: peripheral blood. CDR3 bases: TGTGCCAGCAGCCGTCGAGCGGGAGGGCAGATCGGGGAGCTGTTTTTT. It specifies CASSRRAGGQIGELFF.